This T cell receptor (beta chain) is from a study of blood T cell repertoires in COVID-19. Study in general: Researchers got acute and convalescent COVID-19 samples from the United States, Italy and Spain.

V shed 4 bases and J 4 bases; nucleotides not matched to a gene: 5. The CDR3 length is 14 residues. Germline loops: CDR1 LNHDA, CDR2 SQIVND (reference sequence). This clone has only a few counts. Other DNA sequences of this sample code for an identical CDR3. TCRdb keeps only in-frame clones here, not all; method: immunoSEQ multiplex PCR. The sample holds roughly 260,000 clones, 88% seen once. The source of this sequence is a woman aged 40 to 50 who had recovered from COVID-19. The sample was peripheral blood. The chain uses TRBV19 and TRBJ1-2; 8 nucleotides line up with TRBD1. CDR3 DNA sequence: TGTGCCAGTAGTACCCCGACAGGGGTCTATGGCTACACCTTC. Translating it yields CASSTPTGVYGYTF.